Presented here are 10 T cell receptor beta chains from one specimen sequenced in a study of post-analysis software for immune sequencing data. Study-wide points: Roughly five TRBV segments were significantly more frequent in patients than in controls. TRBV5-6, TRBV5-1 and TRBV20-1 were among these segments.

For these receptors, no antigen is known. Researchers reported that TCR beta cDNA libraries carried unique molecular identifiers. TCRdb itself ran the PCR reads through MiXCR, one entry per CDR3 protein. The sample carries about 800,000 distinct CDR3 sequences, 25% to 30% recorded once. Material for sequencing was blood. The receptors shown here come from a girl aged 5-17 years with multiple sclerosis.

This clonotype came up a few times. The rearrangement joins TRBV7-9 to TRBJ2-5, with D perhaps matching TRBD2 (8 bases). With 3 bases removed from V and 5 bases from J, the gap between germline ends came to 25 bases. The CDR3 runs to 18 residues. Germline-derived CDR1 and CDR2 are SEHNR and FQNEAQ (reference sequence). In DNA, the CDR3 is TGTGCCAGCAGCTTGGGGACAGCAGACGGGGGGGCCAGGGAGACCCAGTACTTC. Its translation: CASSLGTADGGARETQYF.

This chain joins TRBV4-1 and TRBJ2-3, with D uncertain. CDR3 length equals 14 residues. In germline, CDR1 is MGHRA, CDR2 YSYEKL. V was trimmed by 1 base and J by 2 bases, leaving 7 bases between them. The CDR3 DNA follows: TGCGCCAGCAGCCAAGGGCCCCTCACAGATACGCAGTATTTT. It encodes CASSQGPLTDTQYF.

The J gene is TRBJ2-3, the V gene TRBV5-5; 16 bases match TRBD2. The CDR3 is 16 residues long. V lost 4 bases and J lost 5; bases outside the gene matches: 4. CDR1 and CDR2 (germline): SGHKS, YYEKEE (reference sequence). Written as DNA, the CDR3 is TGTGCCAGCAGCCGGGGACTAGCGGGGGGGATAGATACGCAGTATTTT. Translated: CASSRGLAGGIDTQYF.

This clonotype turned up a few times. This chain uses TRBV7-9 with TRBJ1-4; TRBD1 matches 11 bases. Trimming took 5 bases from V and 10 from J; bases not matched to a gene: 6. The germline V gene has CDR1 SEHNR and CDR2 FQNEAQ (reference sequence). This CDR3 has 14 residues. Here the CDR3 DNA reads TGTGCCAGCAGCACCGGGACAGGGGGAGCAAAACTGTTTTTT. Amino acid sequence: CASSTGTGGAKLFF.

This clonotype was recorded a few times. The chain is built from TRBV9 and TRBJ1-1; possibly TRBD1 for D (5 bases). CDR1 is SGDLS and CDR2 is YYNGEE in the germline V gene. V was cut by 0 bases and J by 11 bases, with 11 bases left in between. This CDR3 has 12 residues. The CDR3 nucleotides read TGTGCCAGCAGCGTAGCTGGCCCAGGGGCTTTCTTT. Its translation: CASSVAGPGAFF. Full variable domain (missing parts from reference TRBV9 and TRBJ1-1): DSGVTQTPKHLITATGQRVTLRCSPRSGDLSVYWYQQSLDQGLQFLIQYYNGEERAKGNILERFSAQQFPDLHSELNLSSLELGDSALYFCASSVAGPGAFFGQGTRLTVV.

The genes are TRBV29-1 and TRBJ2-1; 12 bases map to TRBD2. Trimming at V came to 6 bases and at J to 6 bases, leaving 9 bases not matched to a gene. Germline V gene lookup returns CDR1 SQVTM and CDR2 ANQGSEA. The CDR3 consists of 15 residues. This CDR3 is CSVPRLAGASNEQFF. In DNA form, the CDR3 reads TGCAGCGTCCCCCGACTAGCGGGAGCCAGCAATGAGCAGTTCTTC.

V is TRBV5-1 and J is TRBJ2-1; 15 bases are shared with TRBD2. This CDR3 region has 19 residues. With 0 bases clipped from V and 5 bases from J, the junction kept 9 bases outside the gene matches. Germline V gene lookup returns CDR1 SGHRS and CDR2 YFSETQ. CDR3: CASSLEGLAGGVGDNEQFF. The DNA for the CDR3 is TGCGCCAGCAGCTTGGAAGGACTAGCGGGAGGGGTGGGGGACAATGAGCAGTTCTTC.

This clonotype was recorded many times. The gene calls are TRBV29-1 and TRBJ2-6, with 11 bases lining up with TRBD2. This CDR3 spans 16 amino acids. The germline CDR1 and CDR2 sequences are SQVTM and ANQGSEA. The J segment lost 4 bases and the V segment lost 4 bases, leaving 6 bases of the junction unmatched. CDR3 region: CSVATSGMGGANVLTF. CDR3 sequence (DNA): TGCAGCGTTGCGACTAGCGGGATGGGGGGGGCCAACGTCCTGACTTTC.

The CDR3 loop is CASTLGLLAGVRAGELFF. The DNA for the CDR3 is TGTGCCAGCACCTTGGGGCTACTAGCGGGAGTAAGGGCCGGGGAGCTGTTTTTT. The rearrangement links TRBV28 to TRBJ2-2; TRBD2 matches at 11 bases. The CDR3 covers 18 residues. V trimming: 7 bases; J trimming: 6 bases; junction bases outside the gene matches: 16. The germline CDR1 and CDR2 sequences are MDHEN and SYDVKM.

The chain links TRBV7-2 to TRBJ2-5; 11 bases fit TRBD2. With V trimmed by 2 bases and J by 2 bases, 4 bases remained unmatched. Germline V gives CDR1 SGHTA, CDR2 FQGNSA. The CDR3 has 16 residues. This CDR3 is CASSLSIAGGQETQYF. For the CDR3, the DNA is TGTGCCAGCAGCTTAAGTATAGCGGGGGGGCAAGAGACCCAGTACTTC.